A selection of T cell receptor beta chains follows, all from one sample in a study of T cell responses to AZD1222 COVID-19 vaccine. Data came from immunoSEQ multiplex PCR; TCRdb stores just in-frame clones and leaves some out. The sample records 150,000 to 200,000 clones, 94% being singletons. The input for sequencing was peripheral blood, taken 28 days after the second AZD1222 dose. Source of these receptors: an adult who received the AZD1222 COVID-19 vaccine. The CDR3 runs from the conserved cysteine through the conserved F or W. D genes are given only for firm matches. Clone size is stated in some rows and not others, as once, few, many or a class when expanded.

d_call j_call v_call clone_size cdr3_aa cdr3_nt
. TRBJ2-1 TRBV7-2 . CASSLARNNEQFF TGTGCCAGCAGCTTAGCCCGAAACAATGAGCAGTTCTTC
TRBD2 TRBJ2-5 TRBV29-1 . CSVETSAQETQYF TGCAGCGTCGAGACTAGCGCCCAAGAGACCCAGTACTTC
. TRBJ2-3 TRBV9 . CASSVGTATDTQYF TGTGCCAGCAGCGTAGGCACAGCCACAGATACGCAGTATTTT
TRBD2 TRBJ2-1 TRBV18 . CASSPYLAGGPDEQFF TGTGCCAGCTCCCCTTATCTAGCGGGAGGGCCGGATGAGCAGTTCTTC
. TRBJ2-1 TRBV5-1 . CASSLRVGSNEQFF TGCGCCAGCAGCTTGAGGGTGGGATCGAATGAGCAGTTCTTC
. TRBJ1-1 TRBV2 . CASTAQGAGAEAFF TGTGCCAGCACCGCACAGGGTGCAGGGGCTGAAGCTTTCTTT
. TRBJ1-5 TRBV5-1 few CASSLRAGADQPQHF TGCGCCAGCAGCTTGAGGGCAGGGGCCGATCAGCCCCAGCATTTT
. TRBJ1-1 TRBV6-5 . CASWTHPNTEAFF TGTGCCAGTTGGACACACCCGAACACTGAAGCTTTCTTT
. TRBJ1-1 TRBV6-5 . CASSSTHGKAFF TGTGCCAGCAGTTCAACTCACGGGAAAGCTTTCTTT
TRBD1 TRBJ1-1 TRBV11-2 . CASSLTGVGAFF TGTGCCAGCAGCCTAACAGGGGTTGGGGCTTTCTTT
. TRBJ1-1 TRBV5-5 . CASSRIVPQGTEAFF TGTGCCAGCAGCCGTATAGTTCCACAGGGCACTGAAGCTTTCTTT
. TRBJ1-2 TRBV29-1 . CSVDSPNYGYTF TGCAGCGTTGACAGCCCAAACTATGGCTACACCTTC
TRBD1 TRBJ1-4 TRBV5-4 once CASSFSGTGDEKLFF TGTGCCAGCAGCTTTTCCGGGACAGGGGATGAAAAACTGTTTTTT
. TRBJ1-4 TRBV27 . CASRPYGHEVREKLFF TGTGCCAGCAGGCCCTACGGACACGAGGTCCGTGAAAAACTGTTTTTT
. TRBJ1-5 TRBV7-8 . CASSLALGFRGPNQPQHF TGTGCCAGCAGCTTAGCGCTGGGATTTCGGGGACCGAATCAGCCCCAGCATTTT
. TRBJ1-1 TRBV6-1 . CASSELTGKIVAFF TGTGCCAGCAGTGAACTGACAGGAAAGATCGTGGCTTTCTTT
. TRBJ1-2 TRBV12-3/TRBV12-4 . CASSPSFYGYTF TGTGCCAGCAGTCCCAGTTTCTATGGCTACACCTTC
TRBD2 TRBJ2-3 TRBV3-1/TRBV3-2 . CASSQPGLAGVLGRGTDTQYF TGTGCCAGCAGCCAGCCGGGACTAGCGGGAGTATTGGGCCGGGGCACAGATACGCAGTATTTT
. TRBJ2-2 TRBV6-5 . CASSWGRKATGELFF TGTGCCAGCAGTTGGGGCAGAAAAGCCACCGGGGAGCTGTTTTTT
TRBD1 TRBJ1-2 TRBV9 . CASSIRQGVGYGYTF TGTGCCAGCAGCATCAGACAGGGGGTAGGCTATGGCTACACCTTC
. TRBJ1-2 TRBV28 . CASTPGWDYGYTF TGTGCCAGCACCCCTGGATGGGACTATGGCTACACCTTC
TRBD2 TRBJ2-1 TRBV20-1 . CSASGSPIQSGRSENEQFF TGCAGTGCTAGTGGGTCCCCCATACAGAGCGGGAGATCGGAGAATGAGCAGTTCTTC
. TRBJ1-2 TRBV3-1/TRBV3-2 . CASSPGSVNNGYTF TGTGCCAGCAGCCCCGGTTCAGTGAACAATGGCTACACCTTC
. TRBJ1-1 TRBV6-5 . CASSYRSSGFEAFF TGTGCCAGCAGTTACAGATCGTCGGGCTTTGAAGCTTTCTTT
. TRBJ2-1 TRBV9 . CASSLTGSGTYNEQFF TGTGCCAGCAGTTTGACAGGGTCTGGGACTTACAATGAGCAGTTCTTC
TRBD1 TRBJ1-1 TRBV5-1 . CASSLDTGGRVAFF TGCGCCAGCAGCTTGGATACAGGGGGAAGGGTAGCTTTCTTT
. TRBJ2-7 TRBV4-2 . CASSWDGYYEQYF TGTGCCAGCAGCTGGGACGGATACTACGAGCAGTACTTC
. TRBJ1-1 TRBV28 . CASSLTDLNTEAFF TGTGCCAGCAGTTTAACAGATTTGAACACTGAAGCTTTCTTT
TRBD1 TRBJ1-1 TRBV18 . CASSSDRGDTEAFF TGTGCCAGCTCTTCTGACAGGGGGGACACTGAAGCTTTCTTT
TRBD1 TRBJ2-7 TRBV5-1 . CASPRRQGVYEQYF TGCGCCAGCCCTAGGCGACAGGGGGTCTACGAGCAGTACTTC
TRBD1 TRBJ1-1 TRBV29-1 . CSERTGGAGTEAFF TGCAGCGAGAGGACAGGGGGCGCGGGGACTGAAGCTTTCTTT
. TRBJ1-1 TRBV5-6 once CASSLGAPGWSTEAFF TGTGCCAGCAGCTTGGGGGCTCCAGGGTGGAGCACTGAAGCTTTCTTT
. TRBJ1-2 TRBV2 . CASRFDPTGNYGYTF TGTGCCAGCAGGTTCGACCCAACAGGGAACTATGGCTACACCTTC
. TRBJ2-7 TRBV6-5 . CASSRGLGYEQYF TGTGCCAGCAGCCGGGGACTGGGCTACGAGCAGTACTTC
TRBD2 TRBJ2-1 TRBV5-4 . CASSLGGLAGVNEQFF TGTGCCAGCAGCTTGGGGGGGCTAGCGGGAGTCAATGAGCAGTTCTTC
. TRBJ1-2 TRBV19 once CASRPGDYGYTF TGTGCCAGTAGACCCGGGGACTATGGCTACACCTTC
TRBD1 TRBJ2-7 TRBV25-1 . CASSEGRQGSHEQYF TGTGCCAGCAGTGAGGGGCGACAGGGAAGTCACGAGCAGTACTTC
TRBD2 TRBJ2-1 TRBV18 . CASSPLAGGSYNEQFF TGTGCCAGCTCACCCCTGGCGGGAGGATCTTACAATGAGCAGTTCTTC
TRBD1 TRBJ2-7 TRBV9 once CASSPEGASYEQYF TGTGCCAGCAGCCCTGAGGGGGCCTCCTACGAGCAGTACTTC
. TRBJ1-4 TRBV9 . CASSRLPSTNEKLFF TGTGCCAGCAGTAGACTGCCTTCAACTAATGAAAAACTGTTTTTT
. TRBJ2-7 TRBV28 once CASGGPPYEQYF TGTGCCAGCGGCGGGCCCCCCTACGAGCAGTACTTC
. TRBJ1-2 TRBV12-3/TRBV12-4 . CASSQGGSYGYTF TGTGCCAGCAGCCAAGGTGGCAGCTATGGCTACACCTTC
. TRBJ2-1 TRBV5-6 . CASSLTGLSYNEQFF TGTGCCAGCAGCTTGACAGGCCTATCCTACAATGAGCAGTTCTTC
. TRBJ1-2 TRBV5-3 . CARSLAGSADYGYTF TGTGCCAGAAGCTTAGCGGGAAGCGCGGACTATGGCTACACCTTC
TRBD1 TRBJ2-2 TRBV2 . CASRGQGGRIAGELFF TGTGCCAGCAGGGGACAGGGGGGAAGAATTGCCGGGGAGCTGTTTTTT
TRBD1 TRBJ1-2 TRBV9 . CASSVSRGSYGYTF TGTGCCAGCAGCGTATCCAGGGGGTCCTATGGCTACACCTTC